This TCR beta chain came from a study of cytomegalovirus exposure and HLA in healthy donors. Primers for the PCR totalled 60 Vbeta and 13 Jbeta. Sequencing used immunoSEQ multiplex PCR; TCRdb keeps in-frame clones, though not all of them. This table has roughly 160,000 clones, 80% to 90% appearing once. This clone was seen only a few times. Its specificity is unknown. In germline, CDR1 is SGHRS, CDR2 YFSETQ. Between the trimmed V and J ends, which lost 1 base and 8 bases, there was a span of 15 bases. This CDR3 has 15 amino acids. Study-wide results and limits: According to an earlier analysis, most TCR beta V segments yielded productive rearrangements about 87% or about 30% of the time. Analyzed later, most CMV-associated TCR beta chains appeared HLA-restricted.

The genes are TRBV5-1 and TRBJ1-4, with D maybe TRBD1 (5 bases). Sequences were obtained from PBMCs. This receptor was identified in a woman in her 30s in good health and CMV-seropositive. CDR3 amino acids: CASSLQPGREEKLFF. DNA for the CDR3: TGCGCCAGCAGCTTGCAGCCAGGGAGGGAAGAAAAACTGTTTTTT.